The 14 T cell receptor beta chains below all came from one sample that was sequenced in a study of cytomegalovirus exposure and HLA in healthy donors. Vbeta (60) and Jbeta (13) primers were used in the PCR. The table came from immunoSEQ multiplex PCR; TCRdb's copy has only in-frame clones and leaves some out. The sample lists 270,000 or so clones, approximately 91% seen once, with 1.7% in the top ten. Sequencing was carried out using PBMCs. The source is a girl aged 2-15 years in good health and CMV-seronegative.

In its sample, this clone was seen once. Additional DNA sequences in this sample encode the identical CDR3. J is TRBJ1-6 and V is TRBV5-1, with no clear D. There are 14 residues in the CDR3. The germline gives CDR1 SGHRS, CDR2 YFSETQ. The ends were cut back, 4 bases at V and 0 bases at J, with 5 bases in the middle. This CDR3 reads CASSPSSYNSPLHF. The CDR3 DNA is TGCGCCAGCAGCCCCAGCTCCTATAATTCACCCCTCCACTTT. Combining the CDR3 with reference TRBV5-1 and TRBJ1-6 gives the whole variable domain KAGVTQTPRYLIKTRGQQVTLSCSPISGHRSVSWYQQTPGQGLQFLFEYFSETQRNKGNFPGRFSGRQFSNSRSEMNVSTLELGDSALYLCASSPSSYNSPLHFGNGTRLTVT.

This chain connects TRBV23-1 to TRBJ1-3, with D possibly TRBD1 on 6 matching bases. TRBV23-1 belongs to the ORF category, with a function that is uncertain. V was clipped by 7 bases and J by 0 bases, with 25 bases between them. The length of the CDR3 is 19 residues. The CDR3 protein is CASNHSPRSGEGSGNTIYF. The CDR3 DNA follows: TGCGCCAGCAACCACTCTCCGAGATCAGGGGAAGGCTCTGGAAACACCATATATTTT.

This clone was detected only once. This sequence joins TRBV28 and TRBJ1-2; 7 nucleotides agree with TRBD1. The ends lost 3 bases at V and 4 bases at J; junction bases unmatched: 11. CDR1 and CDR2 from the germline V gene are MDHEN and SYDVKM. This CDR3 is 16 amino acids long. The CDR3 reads CASSLIEDRVTYGYTF. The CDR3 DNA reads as TGTGCCAGCAGTTTGATCGAAGACAGGGTGACCTATGGCTACACCTTC.

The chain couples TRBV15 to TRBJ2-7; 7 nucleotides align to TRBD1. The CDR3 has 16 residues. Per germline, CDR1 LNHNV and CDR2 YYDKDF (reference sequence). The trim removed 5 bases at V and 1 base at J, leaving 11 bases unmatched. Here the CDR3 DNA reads TGTGCCACCAGCGACCAGGGGGACAGAATATCCTACGAGCAGTACTTC. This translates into CATSDQGDRISYEQYF.

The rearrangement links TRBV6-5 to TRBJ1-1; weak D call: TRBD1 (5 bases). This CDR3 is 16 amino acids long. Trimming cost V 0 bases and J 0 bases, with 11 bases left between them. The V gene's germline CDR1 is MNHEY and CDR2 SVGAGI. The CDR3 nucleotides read TGTGCCAGCAGTTACTCGTCAAGGGGCCTGAACACTGAAGCTTTCTTT. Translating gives CASSYSSRGLNTEAFF.

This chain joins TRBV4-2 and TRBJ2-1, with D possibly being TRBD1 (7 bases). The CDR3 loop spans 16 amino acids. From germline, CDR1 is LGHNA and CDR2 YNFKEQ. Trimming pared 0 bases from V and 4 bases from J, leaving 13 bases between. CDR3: CASSQDSQGGYNEQFF. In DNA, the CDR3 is TGTGCCAGCAGCCAAGATAGCCAGGGGGGTTACAATGAGCAGTTCTTC.

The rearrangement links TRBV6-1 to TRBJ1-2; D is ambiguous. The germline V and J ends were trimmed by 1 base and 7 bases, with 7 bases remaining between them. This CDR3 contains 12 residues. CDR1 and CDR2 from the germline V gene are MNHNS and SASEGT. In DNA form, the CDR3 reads TGTGCCAGCAGTGAAGACACAGCTGGCTACACCTTC. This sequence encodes CASSEDTAGYTF.

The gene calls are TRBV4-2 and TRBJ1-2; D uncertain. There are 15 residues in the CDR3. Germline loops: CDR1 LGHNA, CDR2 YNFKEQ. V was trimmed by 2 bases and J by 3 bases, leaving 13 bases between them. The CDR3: CASSQNARNHYGYTF. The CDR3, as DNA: TGTGCCAGCAGCCAAAATGCCAGGAACCACTATGGCTACACCTTC.

CDR3 in amino acids: CATNTPYNEQFF. CDR3 DNA sequence: TGTGCCACCAATACACCTTACAATGAGCAGTTCTTC. V usage is TRBV6-1 and J usage is TRBJ2-1; D is uncertain. The CDR3 length is 12 residues. Germline assignment: CDR1 MNHNS and CDR2 SASEGT. Deletions cut 10 bases from V and 4 bases from J, with 11 bases between.

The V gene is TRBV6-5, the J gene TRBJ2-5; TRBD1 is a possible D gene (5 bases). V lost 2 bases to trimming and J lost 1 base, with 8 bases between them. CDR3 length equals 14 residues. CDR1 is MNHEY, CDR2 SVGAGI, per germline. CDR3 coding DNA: TGTGCCAGCAGTTACAGACAGACCCAAGAGACCCAGTACTTC. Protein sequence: CASSYRQTQETQYF.

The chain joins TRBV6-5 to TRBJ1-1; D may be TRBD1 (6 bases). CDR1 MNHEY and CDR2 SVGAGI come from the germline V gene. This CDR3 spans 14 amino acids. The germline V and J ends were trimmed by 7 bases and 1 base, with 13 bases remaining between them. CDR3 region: CASKDSLENTEAFF. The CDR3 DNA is TGTGCCAGCAAGGACAGTTTAGAGAACACTGAAGCTTTCTTT.

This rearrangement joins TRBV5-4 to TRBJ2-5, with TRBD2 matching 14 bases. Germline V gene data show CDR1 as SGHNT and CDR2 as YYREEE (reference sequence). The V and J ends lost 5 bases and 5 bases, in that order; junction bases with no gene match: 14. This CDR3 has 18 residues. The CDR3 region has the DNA TGTGCCAGCAGTGGGAGGGATCTGACTAGCGGGAGGGTGGAGACCCAGTACTTC. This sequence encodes CASSGRDLTSGRVETQYF.

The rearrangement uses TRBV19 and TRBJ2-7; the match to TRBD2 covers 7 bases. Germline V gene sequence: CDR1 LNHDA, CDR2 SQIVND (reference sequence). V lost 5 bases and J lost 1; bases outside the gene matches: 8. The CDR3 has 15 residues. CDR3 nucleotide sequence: TGTGCCAGTAGTTTTTCGGGGGGAGGGTCCTACGAGCAGTACTTC. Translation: CASSFSGGGSYEQYF.

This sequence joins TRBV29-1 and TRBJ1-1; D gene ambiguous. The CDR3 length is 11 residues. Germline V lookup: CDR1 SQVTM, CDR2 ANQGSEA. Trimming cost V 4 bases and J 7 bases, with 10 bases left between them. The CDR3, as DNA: TGCAGCGTTGTAACGGGAGGTGAAGCTTTCTTT. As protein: CSVVTGGEAFF.